This is a list of T cell receptor beta chains from one sample in a study of blood T cell repertoires in COVID-19. Generated by immunoSEQ multiplex PCR, the TCRdb table keeps only in-frame clones and is missing some. The data show more than 150,000 clones, around 89% seen once. The specimen sequenced was peripheral blood. These receptors were taken from a man between 45 and 60 years old with acute or convalescent COVID-19. Each CDR3 is given with its conserved first and last residue. Fields, in order: clone size, D gene, V gene, J gene, CDR3 protein, CDR3 DNA. A D gene is named only where the DNA matches it firmly. The listing skips clone size in some rows; elsewhere it reads once, few, many or a size class.

>-|TRBD1|TRBV28|TRBJ1-5
CASSPQGVRGNQPQHF
TGTGCCAGCAGTCCTCAGGGGGTGCGGGGCAATCAGCCCCAGCATTTT
>-|TRBD2|TRBV19|TRBJ2-7
CASEGPAGGIYEQYF
TGTGCCTCGGAGGGGCCAGCGGGAGGGATATACGAGCAGTACTTC
>-|-|TRBV28|TRBJ1-6
CASSYKDNSPLHF
TGTGCCAGCAGTTACAAAGATAATTCACCCCTCCACTTT
>few|-|TRBV5-1|TRBJ2-1
CASSPAGRSSYNEQFF
TGCGCCAGCAGCCCGGCGGGACGAAGCTCCTACAATGAGCAGTTCTTC
>-|TRBD2|TRBV6-4|TRBJ2-1
CASSALAGGYNEQFF
TGTGCCAGCAGTGCCTTAGCGGGGGGCTACAATGAGCAGTTCTTC
>-|TRBD2|TRBV7-8|TRBJ2-1
CASSFKSGGLNNEQFF
TGTGCCAGCAGCTTCAAAAGCGGGGGACTAAACAATGAGCAGTTCTTC
>-|TRBD1|TRBV11-3|TRBJ2-5
CASSLGQGDIQYF
TGTGCCAGCAGCTTGGGACAGGGGGATATCCAGTACTTC
>-|TRBD2|TRBV7-6|TRBJ2-3
CASSSLAGGGNTDTQYF
TGTGCCAGCAGCTCACTAGCGGGAGGAGGGAACACAGATACGCAGTATTTT
>-|-|TRBV29-1|TRBJ2-6
CSVGTTAGANVLTF
TGCAGCGTTGGGACAACGGCTGGGGCCAACGTCCTGACTTTC
>-|TRBD1|TRBV9|TRBJ1-1
CASSKIQGAGPNTEAFF
TGTGCCAGCAGCAAAATCCAGGGGGCAGGCCCTAACACTGAAGCTTTCTTT
>-|-|TRBV28|TRBJ1-6
CASSKLRGIGSPLHF
TGTGCCAGCAGTAAACTCAGGGGTATCGGTTCACCCCTCCACTTT
>-|TRBD1|TRBV4-2|TRBJ1-3
CASSQATGGGGNTIYF
TGTGCCAGCAGCCAAGCGACAGGGGGCGGTGGAAACACCATATATTTT
>-|TRBD1|TRBV14|TRBJ1-1
CASSLDREGKENTEAFF
TGTGCCAGCAGCCTAGACAGGGAAGGAAAAGAGAACACTGAAGCTTTCTTT
>once|-|TRBV7-2|TRBJ2-1
CASSDSYNEQFF
TGTGCCAGCAGCGACAGCTACAATGAGCAGTTCTTC
>-|TRBD1|TRBV29-1|TRBJ2-7
CSVDGQGDSAEQYF
TGCAGCGTTGATGGACAGGGGGATTCCGCCGAGCAGTACTTC
>-|TRBD2|TRBV5-1|TRBJ2-1
CASQSGGAGDEQFF
TGCGCCAGTCAGAGCGGGGGGGCCGGCGATGAGCAGTTCTTC
>-|-|TRBV2|TRBJ2-5
CASSEWVTASQETQYF
TGTGCCAGCAGTGAATGGGTGACAGCCTCCCAAGAGACCCAGTACTTC
>-|-|TRBV30|TRBJ2-2
CAWSVGGNTGELFF
TGTGCCTGGAGTGTCGGGGGGAACACCGGGGAGCTGTTTTTT
>-|-|TRBV5-6|TRBJ2-5
CASSLNRQETQYF
TGTGCCAGCAGCTTGAACAGACAAGAGACCCAGTACTTC
>-|-|TRBV2|TRBJ1-5
CASTSASGSNQPQHF
TGTGCCAGCACCTCCGCCTCGGGTTCTAATCAGCCCCAGCATTTT
>once|TRBD2|TRBV9|TRBJ2-3
CASSGGRGRSTDTQYF
TGTGCCAGCAGCGGTGGGAGGGGCCGCAGCACAGATACGCAGTATTTT
>-|-|TRBV29-1|TRBJ1-2
CSVEGIGGGYTF
TGCAGCGTTGAGGGCATCGGTGGTGGCTACACCTTC
>-|TRBD1|TRBV14|TRBJ2-3
CASSQGQGTDTQYF
TGTGCCAGCAGCCAAGGACAGGGGACAGATACGCAGTATTTT
>-|TRBD1|TRBV10-2|TRBJ1-1
CASRRQGAGVNTEAFF
TGCGCCAGCCGCCGGCAGGGGGCTGGCGTGAACACTGAAGCTTTCTTT
>-|TRBD1|TRBV4-1|TRBJ1-1
CASSQEPGTGFNTFF
TGCGCCAGCAGCCAAGAACCCGGGACAGGGTTTAATACTTTCTTT
>-|TRBD2|TRBV18|TRBJ2-5
CASSPGAGEETQYF
TGTGCCAGCTCACCAGGAGCGGGGGAAGAGACCCAGTACTTC
>-|-|TRBV25-1|TRBJ2-5
CASSESPRGRKETQYF
TGTGCCAGCAGTGAATCGCCCAGGGGGAGGAAAGAGACCCAGTACTTC
>-|-|TRBV5-1|TRBJ1-2
CASSLSGKEGRGYTF
TGCGCCAGCAGCTTGTCAGGGAAGGAGGGAAGAGGCTACACCTTC
>few|-|TRBV3-1/TRBV3-2|TRBJ2-1
CASSQGWSGGDNEQFF
TGTGCCAGCAGCCAGGGTTGGAGCGGAGGGGACAATGAGCAGTTCTTC
>once|-|TRBV28|TRBJ1-1
CASSLTGLEAFF
TGTGCCAGCAGTTTGACGGGACTAGAAGCTTTCTTT
>-|TRBD1|TRBV15|TRBJ2-3
CATSRVIPGQGSDTQYF
TGTGCCACCAGCAGAGTGATACCGGGACAGGGATCAGATACGCAGTATTTT
>-|TRBD1|TRBV27|TRBJ1-6
CASSLGTAYNSPLHF
TGTGCCAGCAGTTTAGGGACAGCCTATAATTCACCCCTCCACTTT
>-|-|TRBV7-8|TRBJ2-7
CASSYIQGRKVYEQYF
TGTGCCAGCAGCTATATCCAGGGGCGGAAGGTCTACGAGCAGTACTTC
>-|-|TRBV12-3/TRBV12-4|TRBJ2-7
CASSLRDSYEQYF
TGTGCCAGCAGTTTACGGGACTCCTACGAGCAGTACTTC
>-|-|TRBV7-6|TRBJ1-5
CASSLGSYQPQHF
TGTGCCAGCAGCTTAGGGAGCTATCAGCCCCAGCATTTT
>-|TRBD2|TRBV3-1/TRBV3-2|TRBJ2-2
CASSPAGLAVTGELFF
TGTGCCAGCAGCCCAGCGGGACTAGCGGTCACCGGGGAGCTGTTTTTT
>-|TRBD1|TRBV7-2|TRBJ2-7
CASSPRGGQGLNPYEQYF
TGTGCCAGCAGCCCCCGAGGGGGACAGGGCCTTAACCCCTACGAGCAGTACTTC
>-|TRBD2|TRBV14|TRBJ2-3
CASSQDQRGYRRDTQYF
TGTGCCAGCAGCCAAGATCAGCGGGGGTACCGTCGAGATACGCAGTATTTT
>-|-|TRBV5-6|TRBJ1-1
CASSRNQGFGEAFF
TGTGCCAGCAGCAGAAATCAGGGATTCGGTGAAGCTTTCTTT
>-|TRBD2|TRBV7-3|TRBJ2-2
CASSFKRGENTGELFF
TGTGCCAGCAGCTTCAAGCGGGGAGAGAACACCGGGGAGCTGTTTTTT
>-|-|TRBV5-1|TRBJ2-5
CASSSGQLQETQYF
TGCGCCAGCAGCTCGGGACAACTACAAGAGACCCAGTACTTC
>-|-|TRBV30|TRBJ1-1
CAWSVVREAFF
TGTGCCTGGAGTGTTGTCAGAGAAGCTTTCTTT
>once|-|TRBV28|TRBJ2-3
CASSVIAEGTQYF
TGTGCCAGCAGTGTGATAGCGGAGGGCACGCAGTATTTT
>-|TRBD1|TRBV28|TRBJ1-5
CASSLAQGIQPQHF
TGTGCCAGCAGTTTGGCACAGGGGATTCAGCCCCAGCATTTT
>-|TRBD2|TRBV15|TRBJ2-3
CATSRALAGTDTQYF
TGTGCCACCAGCAGAGCTCTAGCGGGTACAGATACGCAGTATTTT
>-|TRBD1|TRBV7-9|TRBJ1-3
CASSVQGQRFSGNTIYF
TGTGCCAGCAGCGTACAGGGACAGCGCTTCTCTGGAAACACCATATATTTT
>-|TRBD1|TRBV10-3|TRBJ1-1
CAINQDRDTEAFF
TGTGCCATCAACCAGGACAGGGACACTGAAGCTTTCTTT
>-|TRBD1|TRBV15|TRBJ1-1
CATSSPGQDLNTEAFF
TGTGCCACCAGCAGTCCCGGACAGGACTTGAACACTGAAGCTTTCTTT
>-|-|TRBV3-1/TRBV3-2|TRBJ2-5
CASSQVGGRKLIQETQYF
TGTGCCAGCAGCCAAGTTGGGGGCAGGAAACTAATTCAAGAGACCCAGTACTTC
>-|-|TRBV9|TRBJ2-5
CASSVLAYHQETQYF
TGTGCCAGCAGCGTACTTGCGTACCACCAAGAGACCCAGTACTTC